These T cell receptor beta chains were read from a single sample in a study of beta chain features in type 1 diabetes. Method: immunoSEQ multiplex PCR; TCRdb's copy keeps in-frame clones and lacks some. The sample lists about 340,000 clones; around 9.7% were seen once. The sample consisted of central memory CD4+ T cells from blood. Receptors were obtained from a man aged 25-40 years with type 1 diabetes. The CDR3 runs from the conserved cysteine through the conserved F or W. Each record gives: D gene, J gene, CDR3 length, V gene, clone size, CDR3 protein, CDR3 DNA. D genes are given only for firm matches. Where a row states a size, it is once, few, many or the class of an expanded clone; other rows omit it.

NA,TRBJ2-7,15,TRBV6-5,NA,CASRVIARGAYEQYF,TGTGCCAGCAGAGTTATAGCGAGGGGAGCCTACGAGCAGTACTTC
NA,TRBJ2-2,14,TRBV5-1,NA,CASSLTWKTGELFF,TGCGCCAGCAGCCTGACATGGAAGACCGGGGAGCTGTTTTTT
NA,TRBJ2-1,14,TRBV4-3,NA,CASSRRDGFNEQFF,TGCGCCAGCAGCCGGCGGGACGGATTCAATGAGCAGTTCTTC
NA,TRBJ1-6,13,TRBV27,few,CASSSPGNSPLHF,TGTGCCAGCAGTTCCCCAGGGAATTCACCCCTCCACTTT
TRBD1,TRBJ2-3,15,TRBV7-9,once,CASSYGQGARDTQYF,TGTGCCAGCAGCTACGGTCAGGGGGCCCGAGATACGCAGTATTTT
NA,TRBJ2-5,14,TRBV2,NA,CASNLGLAGETQYF,TGTGCCAGCAACCTCGGGTTAGCAGGGGAGACCCAGTACTTC
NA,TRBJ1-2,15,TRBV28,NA,CASSPHGAGNYGYTF,TGTGCCAGCAGTCCTCATGGGGCAGGGAACTATGGCTACACCTTC
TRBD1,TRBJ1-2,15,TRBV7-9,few,CASSPWDRGGYGYTF,TGTGCCAGCAGCCCCTGGGACAGGGGAGGCTATGGCTACACCTTC
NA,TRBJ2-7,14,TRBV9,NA,CASSVGGPQGEQYF,TGTGCCAGCAGCGTCGGGGGGCCTCAGGGCGAGCAGTACTTC
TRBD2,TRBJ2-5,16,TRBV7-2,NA,CASSVGLAGLQETQYF,TGTGCCAGCAGCGTTGGACTAGCGGGGCTGCAAGAGACCCAGTACTTC
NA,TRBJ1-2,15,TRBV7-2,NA,CASSPQQQYLYGYTF,TGTGCCAGCAGCCCCCAGCAGCAATATCTCTATGGCTACACCTTC
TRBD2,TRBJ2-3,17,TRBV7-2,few,CASSPTLAGVMGDTQYF,TGTGCCAGCAGCCCAACACTAGCGGGGGTGATGGGAGATACGCAGTATTTT
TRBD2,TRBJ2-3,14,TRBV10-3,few,CAIRGLAGPDTQYF,TGTGCCATCAGGGGACTAGCGGGGCCAGATACGCAGTATTTT
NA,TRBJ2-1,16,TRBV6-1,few,CASSGLGVRSYNEQFF,TGTGCCAGCAGTGGCTTGGGGGTTAGGTCCTACAATGAGCAGTTCTTC